This T cell receptor (beta chain) was documented in a study of control samples from healthy donors and cancer patients. Clones were read by immunoSEQ multiplex PCR, and TCRdb kept only the in-frame ones, dropping some. The sample contains about 130,000 clones, around 93% of which appear only once. CDR1 is MNHNY and CDR2 is SVGAGI in the germline V gene (reference sequence). The length of the CDR3 is 13 residues. V was pared by 5 bases and J by 1 base, with 8 bases between. This rearrangement joins TRBV6-6 to TRBJ1-1; D uncertain. Sequenced sample: blood. This TCR was sampled from a man between 18 and 35 years old in good health. Here the CDR3 DNA reads TGTGCCAGCAGTCGTACAGCGAACACTGAAGCTTTCTTT. It yields the protein CASSRTANTEAFF.